The 25 T cell receptor beta chains reported below all come from one sample, sequenced in a study of T cells in Graves' hyperthyroidism and ophthalmopathy. TCR beta CDR3 region amplification was performed from RNA transcripts. HTBI primers were the set used in a first-round RT-PCR of the TCR CDR3. MiXCR, run by TCRdb on the multiplex PCR reads, gives a single entry per CDR3 protein. The data hold approximately 590,000 distinct CDR3 sequences, with around a sixth observed a single time. The specimen sequenced was blood. The receptors here all came from a young woman with Graves' hyperthyroidism.

Note on this clonotype: A clone one base away is much larger, so this may be a read error. This sequence joins TRBV11-2 and TRBJ2-3; 10 nucleotides line up with TRBD2. V lost 5 bases, J lost 14 bases, and 10 bases stayed unmatched. The CDR3 is made up of 13 amino acids. Germline CDR1 and CDR2: SGHAT and FQNNGV. In nucleotides, the CDR3 is TGTGCCAGCAGCCATTCTAGCGGGAGTGGGCGGTATTTT. This sequence encodes CASSHSSGSGRYF.

The chain joins TRBV11-2 to TRBJ2-1, with 14 bases that match TRBD2. Trimming cost V 5 bases and J 5 bases; bases outside gene matches: 8. In germline, CDR1 is SGHAT, CDR2 FQNNGV. CDR3 length: 17 amino acids. CDR3 region: CASSETSGRASDNEQFF. The CDR3 nucleotides are TGTGCCAGCAGCGAGACTAGCGGGAGGGCCTCGGACAATGAGCAGTTCTTC. Combining the CDR3 with reference TRBV11-2 and TRBJ2-1 gives the whole variable domain EAGVAQSPRYKIIEKRQSVAFWCNPISGHATLYWYQQILGQGPKLLIQFQNNGVVDDSQLPKDRFSAERLKGVDSTLKIQPAKLEDSAVYLCASSETSGRASDNEQFFGPGTRLTVL.

The genes are TRBV19 and TRBJ1-2; no definite D call. Germline-derived CDR1 and CDR2 are LNHDA and SQIVND (reference sequence). The V gene lost 8 bases and the J gene lost 0 bases, with 16 bases spanning the gap. There are 15 residues in the CDR3. The CDR3 is CASLDSGETNYGYTF. The DNA for the CDR3 is TGTGCCAGTCTTGACTCCGGGGAGACTAACTATGGCTACACCTTC.

The chain is built from TRBV19 and TRBJ1-5; tentative D call: TRBD1 (5 bases). Trimming stripped 5 bases from V and 9 bases from J, with 20 bases between. Looked up from germline, CDR1 is LNHDA and CDR2 is SQIVND (reference sequence). The CDR3 contains 15 residues. CDR3 protein: CASSPGPKIGLPQHF. The CDR3 coding sequence is TGTGCCAGTAGTCCGGGACCGAAAATTGGGCTGCCCCAGCATTTT. Complete variable domain (other parts from reference TRBV19 and TRBJ1-5): DGGITQSPKYLFRKEGQNVTLSCEQNLNHDAMYWYRQDPGQGLRLIYYSQIVNDFQKGDIAEGYSVSREKKESFPLTVTSAQKNPTAFYLCASSPGPKIGLPQHFGDGTRLSIL.

This clonotype came up many times. The gene calls are TRBV7-9 and TRBJ2-7; TRBD2 agrees at 12 bases. The CDR3 is 15 amino acids. Trimming took 4 bases from V and 3 from J; bases not matched to a gene: 4. Looked up from germline, CDR1 is SEHNR and CDR2 is FQNEAQ (reference sequence). The CDR3 coding sequence is TGTGCCAGCAGCTCTAGCGGGAGGGCCATCTACGAGCAGTACTTC. Residues: CASSSSGRAIYEQYF.

This clonotype was observed a handful of times. V and J are TRBV6-1 and TRBJ2-6, with TRBD2 matching over 15 bases. The CDR3 loop spans 21 amino acids. Germline V CDR1 and CDR2: MNHNS, SASEGT. The trim removed 4 bases at V and 0 bases at J, leaving 10 bases unmatched. CDR3 amino acids: CASSVLPGLAGGSSGANVLTF. The CDR3 DNA reads TGTGCCAGCAGTGTACTACCAGGACTAGCGGGAGGGTCCTCTGGGGCCAACGTCCTGACTTTC.

This clonotype was counted ten times or more. This chain joins TRBV20-1 and TRBJ2-1, with 10 nucleotides matching TRBD2. Germline values: CDR1 DFQATT, CDR2 SNEGSKA (reference sequence). Trimming at V came to 1 base and at J to 7 bases, leaving 10 bases not matched to a gene. The CDR3 is 16 residues long. Written as DNA, the CDR3 is TGCAGTGCTAGAGTCAATGCCCAGCGGGAGGGGAATGAGCAGTTCTTC. Translating it yields CSARVNAQREGNEQFF.

This clonotype was recorded at least ten times. The rearrangement joins TRBV20-1 to TRBJ1-5, with a weak D call TRBD1 (5 bases). The CDR3 runs 14 residues. Trimming stripped 4 bases from V and 5 bases from J, with 15 bases between. CDR1 and CDR2 from the germline V gene are DFQATT and SNEGSKA (reference sequence). The CDR3 DNA reads as TGCAGTGCTACCTCCGGGACTCAGGATCAGCCCCAGCATTTT. It specifies CSATSGTQDQPQHF.

The chain combines TRBV19 with TRBJ2-1; 10 bases fit TRBD2. In germline, CDR1 is LNHDA, CDR2 SQIVND (reference sequence). CDR3 length: 16 amino acids. V shed 5 bases, J shed 7 bases, and the junction held 11 bases outside the gene matches. CDR3 residues: CASSQRLAGIGNEQFF. In DNA, the CDR3 is TGTGCCAGTAGTCAACGACTAGCGGGCATTGGTAATGAGCAGTTCTTC. The full variable domain, rest sourced from reference TRBV19 and TRBJ2-1, is DGGITQSPKYLFRKEGQNVTLSCEQNLNHDAMYWYRQDPGQGLRLIYYSQIVNDFQKGDIAEGYSVSREKKESFPLTVTSAQKNPTAFYLCASSQRLAGIGNEQFFGPGTRLTVL.

This clonotype was detected many times. The chain uses TRBV3-1 and TRBJ1-2; possible D gene TRBD1, 6 bases. Germline assignment: CDR1 LGHDT and CDR2 YNNKEL (reference sequence). The CDR3 extends over 14 amino acids. Trimming pared 4 bases from V and 7 bases from J, leaving 16 bases between. CDR3 DNA: TGTGCCAGCAGCCTCAAGGTGGGGGCGGTTGGCTACACCTTC. Translated: CASSLKVGAVGYTF.

This clonotype was observed a handful of times. J is TRBJ2-7 and V is TRBV7-9; no clear D. The CDR3 contains 12 residues. Germline lookup yields CDR1 SEHNR and CDR2 FQNEAQ (reference sequence). The V and J ends lost 2 bases and 5 bases respectively, with 7 bases between them. The CDR3 spells CASSLIVHEQYF. Written as DNA, the CDR3 is TGTGCCAGCAGCTTAATCGTCCACGAGCAGTACTTC.

This clonotype was seen repeatedly, ten times or more. The chain is built from TRBV2 and TRBJ2-3; D unresolved. This CDR3 has 9 amino acids. V was cut by 8 bases and J by 6 bases, with 3 bases left in between. Germline CDR1 is SNHLY and CDR2 is FYNNEI. The CDR3 coding sequence is TGTGCCAGCGGGGATACGCAGTATTTT. Translating it yields CASGDTQYF. The full variable domain, rest sourced from reference TRBV2 and TRBJ2-3, is EPEVTQTPSHQVTQMGQEVILRCVPISNHLYFYWYRQILGQKVEFLVSFYNNEISEKSEIFDDQFSVERPDGSNFTLKIRSTKLEDSAMYFCASGDTQYFGPGTRLTVL.

This clonotype was detected ten times or more. This chain joins TRBV30 and TRBJ1-5; 7 bases match TRBD1. Germline CDR1 GTSNPN, CDR2 SVGIG (reference sequence). Germline trimming cut 3 bases from V and 7 bases from J; bases unmatched to any gene: 12. The CDR3 is 15 residues long. For the CDR3, the DNA is TGTGCCTGGAGCCATCGAGACAGGGCAGGGCAGCCCCAGCATTTT. Amino acid sequence: CAWSHRDRAGQPQHF.

The chain carries TRBV6-1 and TRBJ2-3; D may be TRBD1 or TRBD2 (5 bases each). With 7 bases removed from V and 0 bases from J, the gap between germline ends came to 14 bases. The CDR3 sequence is 15 residues long. Germline CDR1 and CDR2: MNHNS and SASEGT. The CDR3 region has the DNA TGTGCCAGCACTCGAGGGACGGGGAGCACAGATACGCAGTATTTT. It encodes CASTRGTGSTDTQYF.

This clonotype was recorded many times. The V and J genes are TRBV3-1 and TRBJ1-1, with TRBD1 as a possible D gene (6 bases). This CDR3 is 17 amino acids long. Trimming pared 0 bases from V and 6 bases from J, leaving 20 bases between. The germline V gene has CDR1 LGHDT and CDR2 YNNKEL (reference sequence). The CDR3 bases are TGTGCCAGCAGCCAAGATGAGGCAGGGGTCGTTTCTCCTGAAGCTTTCTTT. Translating gives CASSQDEAGVVSPEAFF.

This clonotype was detected a few times. At one of its ends the junction is not consistent with the germline gene, which may arise from a read error. V is TRBV28 and J is TRBJ1-4, with a weak D call TRBD1 (6 bases). The CDR3 is made up of 14 amino acids. Germline assignment: CDR1 MDHEN and CDR2 SYDVKM. CDR3 nucleotide sequence: TGTGCCAGTAGCCTAGGGGGAACTGATGAAAAACTGTTTTTT. Protein: CASSLGGTDEKLFF. Full variable domain (outside the CDR3, taken from reference TRBV28 and TRBJ1-4): DVKVTQSSRYLVKRTGEKVFLECVQDMDHENMFWYRQDPGLGLRLIYFSYDVKMKEKGDIPEGYSVSREKKERFSLILESASTNQTSMYLCASSLGGTDEKLFFGSGTQLSVL.

V and J are TRBV11-2 and TRBJ2-7; 7 bases are a match to TRBD2. Germline values: CDR1 SGHAT, CDR2 FQNNGV. This CDR3 contains 15 residues. Trimming removed 3 bases from V and 0 bases from J; junction bases left unmatched: 5. The CDR3: CASSFGRDYSYEQYF. The CDR3 region has the DNA TGTGCCAGCAGCTTTGGCCGGGACTACTCCTACGAGCAGTACTTC.

As concerns this clonotype: This could be a read error, since a much larger clone is one nucleotide away. The chain uses TRBV20-1 and TRBJ2-7, with 10 bases matching TRBD2. The J call is uncertain, as TRBJ2-1 better fits the DNA end. The germline gives CDR1 DFQATT, CDR2 SNEGSKA (reference sequence). CDR3 length equals 13 residues. The CDR3 region is CSAGAGGEYEQFF. The CDR3 DNA sequence: TGCAGTGCAGGAGCGGGAGGGGAGTACGAGCAGTTCTTC.

This clonotype was observed many times. The chain carries TRBV20-1 and TRBJ2-7; 8 bases are shared with TRBD2. The CDR3 covers 15 residues. After removal of 3 bases from V and 1 base from J, the junction contained 8 bases not matched to a gene. Looked up from germline, CDR1 is DFQATT and CDR2 is SNEGSKA (reference sequence). As DNA, the CDR3 is TGCAGTGCTAGCGGGGGGGCTAGCGGTTCCTACGAGCAGTACTTC. Translation: CSASGGASGSYEQYF.

This clonotype was counted at least ten times. V gene TRBV10-3 combines with J gene TRBJ1-2; maybe TRBD1 (5 bases). Deletions cut 2 bases from V and 6 bases from J, with 16 bases between. Germline V gene data show CDR1 as ENHRY and CDR2 as SYGVKD. The CDR3 sequence is 15 residues long. CDR3 region: CAISEMRGAMDGYTF. The CDR3 bases are TGTGCCATCAGTGAGATGAGGGGAGCGATGGATGGCTACACCTTC.

This clonotype was detected ten times or more. The chain uses TRBV12-3 or TRBV12-4 and TRBJ1-2; D might be TRBD1 (5 bases). The ends were cut back, 6 bases at V and 3 bases at J, with 11 bases in the middle. This CDR3 has 13 amino acids. The CDR3 nucleotides are TGTGCCAGCAGGCCCGACAGCGACTATGGCTACACCTTC. The encoded protein is CASRPDSDYGYTF.

The chain has TRBV14 and TRBJ2-3, with 7 positions matching TRBD2. The CDR3 runs 16 residues. J was trimmed by 1 base and V by 1 base; bases with no gene match: 5. CDR1 and CDR2 (germline): SGHDN, FVKESK. The CDR3 bases are TGTGCCAGCAGCCAAGCCCTGGGAGGGGGCACAGATACGCAGTATTTT. The encoded protein is CASSQALGGGTDTQYF.

This clonotype has ten or more counts. V is TRBV5-1 and J is TRBJ2-7; TRBD2 matches at 14 bases. The germline gives CDR1 SGHRS, CDR2 YFSETQ. This CDR3 has 16 amino acids. The trim removed 7 bases at V and 3 bases at J, leaving 9 bases unmatched. The CDR3 here is CASSAGLAGGLYEQYF. The CDR3 DNA reads TGCGCCAGCTCGGCCGGACTAGCGGGAGGTCTCTACGAGCAGTACTTC.

The rearrangement uses TRBV7-3 and TRBJ2-5, with 8 bases fitting TRBD1. With 0 bases clipped from V and 5 bases from J, the junction kept 5 bases outside the gene matches. In germline, CDR1 is SGHTA, CDR2 FQGTGA. This CDR3 region has 15 residues. This chain's CDR3 is CASSLTPDRGETQYF. The CDR3 nucleotides are TGTGCCAGCAGCTTAACCCCCGACAGGGGTGAGACCCAGTACTTC.

In nucleotides, the CDR3 is TGCAGTGCTAGAGACGCCGGGACTAGCGGAACCTACGAGCAGTACTTC. Residues: CSARDAGTSGTYEQYF. The chain employs TRBV20-1 and TRBJ2-7; TRBD2 agrees at 11 bases. This CDR3 spans 16 amino acids. J lost 2 bases, V lost 0 bases, and 6 bases had no gene match. Germline V gene data show CDR1 as DFQATT and CDR2 as SNEGSKA (reference sequence).